This TCR beta chain stems from a study of glioma-infiltrating T cells. Whole-study results and caveats: Above-expected tissue-blood divergence occurred in all gliomas, most in low-grade ones. Only very few CDR3 sequences appeared in both tissue and blood.

This clonotype was detected ten times or more. Its specificity is not known. This CDR3 comprises 15 residues. Germline CDR1 and CDR2: DFQATT and SNEGSKA (reference sequence). V lost 3 bases and J lost 2; bases outside the gene matches: 9. Using RNA template, CDR3s of TCR alpha and beta were amplified with iRepertoire arm-PCR. For one-step reverse transcription and amplification, 100-400 ng of tissue mRNA or PBMC total RNA was used. One entry per CDR3 protein, called by TCRdb with MiXCR from the multiplex PCR reads. The table includes about 210,000 distinct CDR3 sequences, 32% detected once. The source is a human donor with low-grade glioma or glioblastoma, undergoing nonglioma brain surgery, or in good health (not recorded which). The chain links TRBV20-1 to TRBJ2-7; TRBD1 matches at 8 bases. The specimen was glioma tissue, nonneoplastic brain tissue, or PBMCs (not recorded which). As DNA, the CDR3 is TGCAGTGCTAGTCCCCGGACAGGGACGACCTACGAGCAGTACTTC. It codes for CSASPRTGTTYEQYF.